These 15 T cell receptor beta chains originate from one sample sequenced in a study of shared clonotypes between healthy human individuals. The data were produced by immunoSEQ multiplex PCR, yet TCRdb's version contains in-frame clones alone and is incomplete. The sample consists of 2 million to 2.5 million clones, roughly 96% of them appearing once. Source material: naive CD4+ T cells sorted from blood. Subset noted: CD45RA+ positively selected. Receptors were obtained from a man aged 18 to 30 in good health.

The chain employs TRBV5-1 and TRBJ1-3; 7 nucleotides agree with TRBD1. The junction had 4 bases not matched to a gene; V was cut back by 3 bases and J by 4 bases. This CDR3 is 14 amino acids long. Germline V gene lookup returns CDR1 SGHRS and CDR2 YFSETQ. In DNA, the CDR3 is TGCGCCAGCAGCTCAACAGGGGAAGGAAACACCATATATTTT. Residues: CASSSTGEGNTIYF.

V usage is TRBV19 and J usage is TRBJ2-2; D uncertain. Germline CDR1 LNHDA, CDR2 SQIVND (reference sequence). Deletions cut 1 base from V and 7 bases from J, with 13 bases between. This CDR3 spans 15 amino acids. The CDR3 here is CASSIVEGISGELFF. The CDR3, as DNA: TGTGCCAGTAGTATAGTAGAAGGGATTAGCGGGGAGCTGTTTTTT.

This clone was counted a single time. V is TRBV9 and J is TRBJ2-3; 7 positions agree with TRBD1. With 3 bases clipped from V and 1 base from J, the junction kept 5 bases outside the gene matches. The CDR3 runs to 15 residues. Germline V gene lookup returns CDR1 SGDLS and CDR2 YYNGEE. CDR3 sequence reads: CASSATGWGTDTQYF. The DNA for the CDR3 is TGTGCCAGCAGCGCGACAGGGTGGGGCACAGATACGCAGTATTTT.

This clone was seen only once. V usage is TRBV5-1 and J usage is TRBJ2-1, with D maybe TRBD1 (5 bases). CDR1 and CDR2 (germline): SGHRS, YFSETQ. The CDR3 has 17 residues. The V gene lost 0 bases and the J gene lost 1 base, with 14 bases spanning the gap. The CDR3 DNA reads as TGCGCCAGCAGCTTGGCCAAGGGGTCCGGGTCCTACAATGAGCAGTTCTTC. Its translation is CASSLAKGSGSYNEQFF.

The gene calls are TRBV5-1 and TRBJ2-7, with 10 bases that match TRBD1. The CDR3 has 15 residues. V gave up 3 bases and J gave up 2 bases; unmatched junction bases: 5. Germline lookup yields CDR1 SGHRS and CDR2 YFSETQ. The CDR3 nucleotides are TGCGCCAGCAGCTCCTCGGGACAGGGGACCTACGAGCAGTACTTC. It translates to CASSSSGQGTYEQYF.

The chain employs TRBV6-6 and TRBJ2-7; D gene uncertain. Germline CDR1 is MNHNY and CDR2 is SVGAGI (reference sequence). CDR3 length: 11 amino acids. Deletions cut 1 base from V and 7 bases from J, with 5 bases between. CDR3 sequence: CASSYFEEQYF. In DNA, the CDR3 is TGTGCCAGCAGTTACTTTGAGGAGCAGTACTTC.

In its sample, this clone was seen a few times. This chain connects TRBV6-5 to TRBJ1-2, with 9 bases fitting TRBD1. This CDR3 region has 12 residues. V trimming: 6 bases; J trimming: 7 bases; junction bases outside the gene matches: 3. Germline V gives CDR1 MNHEY, CDR2 SVGAGI. The CDR3, as DNA: TGTGCCAGCAGGGGGACAGGGTTTGGCTACACCTTC. It specifies CASRGTGFGYTF.

The CDR3 loop reads CASSVRERTGELFF. CDR3 coding DNA: TGTGCCAGTAGTGTGCGGGAGAGGACCGGGGAGCTGTTTTTT. V gene TRBV19 combines with J gene TRBJ2-2, with 7 positions matching TRBD2. The V segment lost 5 bases and the J segment 5 bases; nucleotides outside the gene matches: 5. Germline assignment: CDR1 LNHDA and CDR2 SQIVND (reference sequence). The CDR3 length is 14 residues.

With respect to this clone: The same CDR3 also results from other DNA sequences found in this sample. The rearrangement joins TRBV18 to TRBJ1-2; 8 bases map to TRBD1. The CDR3 extends over 13 amino acids. The V segment lost 6 bases and the J segment 5 bases; nucleotides outside the gene matches: 5. Looked up from germline, CDR1 is KGHSH and CDR2 is LQKENI. The CDR3 DNA follows: TGTGCCAGCTCGCCAGGGGGCGAGTATGGCTACACCTTC. This gives the protein CASSPGGEYGYTF.

The V gene is TRBV11-2, the J gene TRBJ1-2, with 7 nucleotides matching TRBD1. With V trimmed by 2 bases and J by 5 bases, 2 bases remained unmatched. This CDR3 has 13 residues. CDR1 is SGHAT and CDR2 is FQNNGV in the germline V gene. For the CDR3, the DNA is TGTGCCAGCAGCTTAACAGGGGAGTATGGCTACACCTTC. Residues: CASSLTGEYGYTF.

This clone has just one count. The V gene is TRBV4-1, the J gene TRBJ1-2; D may be TRBD1 (5 bases). CDR3 size: 16 residues. Germline V CDR1 and CDR2: MGHRA, YSYEKL. The ends were cut back, 1 base at V and 3 bases at J, with 15 bases in the middle. CDR3 protein: CASSQAPPRGDYGYTF. In DNA form, the CDR3 reads TGCGCCAGCAGCCAAGCCCCCCCCCGGGGGGACTATGGCTACACCTTC.

This sequence joins TRBV2 and TRBJ2-5; perhaps TRBD2 as D (6 bases). The ends were cut back, 6 bases at V and 2 bases at J, with 16 bases in the middle. Per germline, CDR1 SNHLY and CDR2 FYNNEI. The CDR3 totals 15 residues. CDR3 bases: TGTGCCAGCAGCGACCCCGGGACTGTACAAGAGACCCAGTACTTC. Protein: CASSDPGTVQETQYF.

In regard to this clone: The sample holds other DNA sequences that translate to the same CDR3. The rearrangement links TRBV7-2 to TRBJ1-6; D is unclear. Trimming took 1 base from V and 1 from J, leaving 2 bases between them. The CDR3 spans 14 residues. Germline V gene data show CDR1 as SGHTA and CDR2 as FQGNSA. Written as DNA, the CDR3 is TGTGCCAGCAGCTTAGGTTCCTATAATTCACCCCTCCACTTT. Translating it yields CASSLGSYNSPLHF.

For the CDR3, the DNA is TGTGCCTGGGGAATAAGTTTCTACGAGCAGTACTTC. It codes for CAWGISFYEQYF. V is TRBV30 and J is TRBJ2-5; no clear D gene. The end of the DNA is better explained by TRBJ2-7, so the J call may be wrong. Germline V gene sequence: CDR1 GTSNPN, CDR2 SVGIG (reference sequence). CDR3 length: 12 amino acids.

V usage is TRBV6-1 and J usage is TRBJ1-6; no clear D gene. Germline values: CDR1 MNHNS, CDR2 SASEGT. The V and J ends lost 4 bases and 10 bases respectively, with 14 bases between them. The CDR3 is 14 amino acids. CDR3 region: CASSGQRTTSPLHF. CDR3 DNA sequence: TGTGCCAGCAGTGGTCAGAGAACTACATCACCCCTCCACTTT.